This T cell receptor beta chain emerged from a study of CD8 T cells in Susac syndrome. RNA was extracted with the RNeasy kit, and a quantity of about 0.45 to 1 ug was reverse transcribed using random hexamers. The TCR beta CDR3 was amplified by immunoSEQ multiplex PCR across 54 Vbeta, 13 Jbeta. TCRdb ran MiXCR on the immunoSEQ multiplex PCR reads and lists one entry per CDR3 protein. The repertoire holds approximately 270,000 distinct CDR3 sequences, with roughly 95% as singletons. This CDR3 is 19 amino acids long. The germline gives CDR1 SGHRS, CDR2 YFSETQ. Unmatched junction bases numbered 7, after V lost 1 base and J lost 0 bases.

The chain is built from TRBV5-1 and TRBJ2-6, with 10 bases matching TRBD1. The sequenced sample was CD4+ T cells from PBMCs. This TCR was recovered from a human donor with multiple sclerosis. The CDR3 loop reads CASSLTGTGAFSGANVLTF. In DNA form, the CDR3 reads TGCGCCAGCAGCTTGACCGGGACAGGGGCTTTCTCTGGGGCCAACGTCCTGACTTTC.